Shown below are 26 T cell receptor beta chains from a single sample sequenced in a study of spatial heterogeneity in lung cancer. The sample's time point: sample taken at primary tumor resection. The study sequenced unsorted whole RNA from tumor, nontumor lung or frozen PBMC. One entry per CDR3 protein results from TCRdb running MiXCR on the 5' RACE reads. There are thousands of distinct CDR3 sequences in the sample; 30% to 40% occur only once, and roughly 40% lies in the top ten. The sample consisted of PBMCs, taken at surgery. The source is a male donor with early-stage non-small cell lung cancer.

By sample fraction, this clonotype is medium-sized. With the library built for alpha chains, this beta chain is off target and its frequency is not meaningful. The V gene is TRBV7-9, the J gene TRBJ2-4; TRBD1 might be the D (6 bases). The CDR3 has 17 amino acids. Trimming left V 1 base short and J 8 bases short, with 21 bases between. CDR1 is SEHNR and CDR2 is FQNEAQ in the germline V gene (reference sequence). DNA of the CDR3: TGTGCCAGCAGCTTAGGACGAGACAGGATTCTCGGAGACATTCAGTACTTC. Amino acid sequence: CASSLGRDRILGDIQYF.

A word on this clonotype: Being off target in a library aimed at alpha chains, this beta chain has a size of little meaning. The V gene is TRBV7-9, the J gene TRBJ2-5, with D possibly being TRBD2 (5 bases). Germline V gives CDR1 SEHNR, CDR2 FQNEAQ (reference sequence). The V end lost 5 bases, the J end lost 9 bases, and 13 bases lay between the germline ends. The CDR3 covers 12 residues. CDR3 sequence reads: CASSTIGAAQYF. The DNA for the CDR3 is TGTGCCAGCAGCACGATTGGAGCGGCCCAGTACTTC.

As for this clonotype: This beta chain is an unintended read in a library built for alpha chains; its size means little. V usage is TRBV5-4 and J usage is TRBJ2-3; no reliable D call. The CDR3 totals 13 residues. Germline lookup yields CDR1 SGHNT and CDR2 YYREEE (reference sequence). V was shortened by 4 bases and J by 6 bases, with 12 bases between the two germline ends. This CDR3 reads CASSPERSDTQYF. CDR3 DNA sequence: TGTGCCAGCAGCCCCGAGCGTTCCGATACGCAGTATTTT. Complete variable domain (other parts from reference TRBV5-4 and TRBJ2-3): ETGVTQSPTHLIKTRGQQVTLRCSSQSGHNTVSWYQQALGQGPQFIFQYYREEENGRGNFPPRFSGLQFPNYSSELNVNALELDDSALYLCASSPERSDTQYFGPGTRLTVL.

A remark on this clonotype: In a library made to pick up alpha chains, this beta chain is a stray read with a size that means little. The rearrangement uses TRBV15 and TRBJ1-5, with D possibly being TRBD1 (5 bases). Trimming took off 1 base at V and 4 bases at J, with 23 bases between the two ends. The CDR3 has 19 amino acids. Germline CDR1 LNHNV, CDR2 YYDKDF (reference sequence). CDR3 nucleotides: TGTGCCACCAGCAGAGTCAGCTGGCCGGGGCCGGGCACTAATCAGCCCCAGCATTTT. This gives the protein CATSRVSWPGPGTNQPQHF.

Of note for this clonotype: Little can be read into the size of this beta chain, an off-target read in a library designed for alpha chains. The gene calls are TRBV11-1 and TRBJ2-5; 7 bases agree with TRBD1. Looked up from germline, CDR1 is SGHAT and CDR2 is FQDESV (reference sequence). The V segment lost 3 bases and the J segment 11 bases; nucleotides outside the gene matches: 3. The CDR3 loop spans 11 amino acids. The CDR3 loop reads CASSLGTVQYF. CDR3 bases: TGTGCCAGCAGCTTGGGGACAGTACAGTACTTC.

Details on this clonotype: This beta chain turned up in a library designed for alpha chains; as an off-target read, its abundance says little. The chain carries TRBV7-2 and TRBJ2-5; the match to TRBD2 covers 10 bases. The germline V gene has CDR1 SGHTA and CDR2 FQGNSA. V was pared by 8 bases and J by 4 bases, with 13 bases of the junction left unmatched. The CDR3 runs to 16 residues. CDR3 amino acids: CASSPGSGRTRETQYF. In DNA form, the CDR3 reads TGTGCCAGCTCCCCCGGTAGCGGGAGGACGAGAGAGACCCAGTACTTC.

A note on this clonotype: This beta chain is off target for a library built for alpha chains, so its abundance means little. This sequence joins TRBV5-1 and TRBJ2-3; D unclear. CDR1 is SGHRS, CDR2 YFSETQ, per germline. The CDR3 length is 13 residues. V was trimmed by 1 base and J by 4 bases, leaving 7 bases between them. CDR3 in DNA: TGCGCCAGCAGCTTGCGCAGATCAGATACGCAGTATTTT. Its translation: CASSLRRSDTQYF.

As for this clonotype: A library made for alpha chains picked up this beta chain off target, so its size means little. The chain has TRBV12-3 or TRBV12-4 and TRBJ2-3; D gene ambiguous. V dropped 3 bases and J dropped 1 base, with 11 bases sitting between them. This CDR3 is 15 amino acids long. CDR3 sequence reads: CASSFRVVGTDTQYF. The CDR3 DNA reads as TGTGCCAGCAGTTTTCGGGTTGTTGGCACAGATACGCAGTATTTT.

As concerns this clonotype: The library was built for alpha chains, so this beta chain is an off-target read and its size means little. The chain has TRBV19 and TRBJ2-1; tentative D call: TRBD2 (6 bases). The CDR3 has 20 residues. Trimming stripped 3 bases from V and 4 bases from J, with 28 bases between. CDR1 LNHDA and CDR2 SQIVND come from the germline V gene (reference sequence). The CDR3 DNA reads as TGTGCCAGTAGTATTGGAGGGGACGGAGTTCTCCGGGGTTATTACAATGAGCAGTTCTTC. Translation gives CASSIGGDGVLRGYYNEQFF.

This clonotype was seen only a few times. This beta chain represents an off-target read in a library built for alpha chains; its size is of limited meaning. This rearrangement joins TRBV7-3 to TRBJ2-1; D is uncertain. CDR3 length equals 13 residues. Trimming took off 6 bases at V and 6 bases at J, with 12 bases between the two ends. Germline values: CDR1 SGHTA, CDR2 FQGTGA. The CDR3 sequence: CASRLGPSNEQFF. DNA for the CDR3: TGTGCCAGCAGACTTGGGCCATCCAATGAGCAGTTCTTC.

This clonotype occurred a few times. This beta chain appears as a stray read in a library generated for alpha chains; its size is not informative. The chain links TRBV2 to TRBJ2-7; weak D call: TRBD2 (6 bases). Deletions cut 0 bases from V and 3 bases from J, with 12 bases between. The CDR3 extends over 15 amino acids. CDR1 and CDR2 from the germline V gene are SNHLY and FYNNEI. This CDR3 reads CASSEALGGFYEQYF. CDR3 in DNA: TGTGCCAGCAGTGAAGCGCTAGGAGGGTTCTACGAGCAGTACTTC.

This clonotype counts as medium-sized. This beta chain is a stray read from a library made for alpha chains; its abundance is not meaningful. The chain is built from TRBV5-1 and TRBJ2-2, with D possibly TRBD2 on 5 matching bases. V was cut by 7 bases and J by 0 bases, with 10 bases left in between. CDR1 and CDR2 (germline): SGHRS, YFSETQ. The CDR3 totals 14 residues. The chain's CDR3 is CASSEGTNTGELFF. The CDR3 DNA is TGCGCCAGCTCCGAGGGCACGAACACCGGGGAGCTGTTTTTT.

This clonotype ranks as medium-sized. Little can be read into the size of this beta chain, an off-target read in a library designed for alpha chains. The rearrangement joins TRBV28 to TRBJ2-7; 8 bases align to TRBD1. The CDR3 contains 15 residues. Germline lookup yields CDR1 MDHEN and CDR2 SYDVKM. V dropped 2 bases and J dropped 2; count of bases not matched to a gene: 5. CDR3 in amino acids: CASSLTQGEAYEQYF. CDR3 in DNA: TGTGCCAGCAGTTTAACACAGGGGGAAGCCTACGAGCAGTACTTC.

The table lists this clonotype with a few counts. This beta chain appears as a stray read in a library generated for alpha chains; its size is not informative. The chain is built from TRBV13 and TRBJ2-3; D unclear. V was trimmed by 5 bases and J by 6 bases, leaving 6 bases between them. Germline V gene data show CDR1 as PRHDT and CDR2 as FYEKMQ (reference sequence). CDR3 length: 11 amino acids. The CDR3 DNA reads as TGTGCCAGCAGCGACCGTGATACGCAGTATTTT. Translation: CASSDRDTQYF.

In its sample, this clonotype was seen once. Because this beta chain is a stray read in a library intended to capture alpha chains, its abundance should not be given much weight. The rearrangement uses TRBV5-5 and TRBJ2-1; the match to TRBD2 covers 8 bases. J was trimmed by 0 bases and V by 0 bases; bases with no gene match: 5. The CDR3 consists of 17 residues. Per germline, CDR1 SGHKS and CDR2 YYEKEE (reference sequence). CDR3: CASSLVRLAGSYNEQFF. CDR3 DNA sequence: TGTGCCAGCAGCTTGGTGCGTCTAGCGGGCTCCTACAATGAGCAGTTCTTC.

This clonotype was counted a few times. With the library built for alpha chains, this beta chain is off target and its frequency is not meaningful. The chain is built from TRBV29-1 and TRBJ2-3, with 7 bases lining up with TRBD2. The CDR3 extends over 14 amino acids. J gave up 0 bases and V 4 bases, and 4 bases lay outside the gene matches. Germline values: CDR1 SQVTM, CDR2 ANQGSEA. The CDR3 loop is CSVGRTRSTDTQYF. The CDR3 nucleotides are TGCAGCGTTGGTAGGACTAGAAGCACAGATACGCAGTATTTT.

As regards this clonotype: This beta chain slipped into a library made for alpha chains as a stray read, so its size is not meaningful. CDR3 sequence: CASSSRLAGDGVSEQFF. CDR3 bases: TGTGCCAGCAGTTCCCGACTAGCGGGAGACGGGGTTAGTGAGCAGTTCTTC. The genes are TRBV6-1 and TRBJ2-1; 12 nucleotides line up with TRBD2. CDR1 MNHNS and CDR2 SASEGT come from the germline V gene. Unmatched junction bases numbered 14, after V lost 5 bases and J lost 9 bases. CDR3 length: 17 residues.

Details on this clonotype: This beta chain is a stray sequence in a library constructed for alpha chains; its clone size is not meaningful. The V call is TRBV20-1, the J call TRBJ2-3, with D unclear. V lost 0 bases, J lost 3 bases, and 10 bases lay in between. The CDR3 runs to 14 residues. The germline V gene encodes CDR1 DFQATT and CDR2 SNEGSKA (reference sequence). The CDR3 DNA follows: TGCAGTGCTAGAGATTGGTCCGGGACAGATACGCAGTATTTT. Its protein is CSARDWSGTDTQYF.

As regards this clonotype: The size of this beta chain means little, since it is a stray read in a library made for alpha chains. This chain connects TRBV20-1 to TRBJ2-3; possibly TRBD2 for D (6 bases). In germline, CDR1 is DFQATT, CDR2 SNEGSKA (reference sequence). The CDR3 has 16 residues. Trimming removed 1 base from V and 2 bases from J, with 16 bases in between. CDR3 bases: TGCAGTGCTAGAGGTATTGGGAGGACGACCACAGATACGCAGTATTTT. Protein product: CSARGIGRTTTDTQYF.

This clonotype was found a few times. This is likely a read error, given that the CDR3 carries no conserved phenylalanine or tryptophan at its end. This beta chain is a stray sequence in a library constructed for alpha chains; its clone size is not meaningful. This sequence joins TRBV12-3 or TRBV12-4 and TRBJ2-1; maybe TRBD1 (7 bases). V was clipped by 7 bases and J by 2 bases, with 36 bases between them. The CDR3 consists of 22 residues. CDR3 sequence reads: CASINRGGKSSEPRLAYNEQFL. DNA for the CDR3: TGTGCCAGCATCAACAGGGGAGGCAAGTCTAGCGAACCCCGGTTGGCCTACAATGAGCAGTTCTTA.

Remarks on this clonotype: In a library made to pick up alpha chains, this beta chain is a stray read with a size that means little. The V call is TRBV28, the J call TRBJ2-4; possible D gene TRBD1, 6 bases. V lost 5 bases and J 3 bases, leaving 8 bases between the germline ends. The CDR3 has 13 amino acids. Germline V gives CDR1 MDHEN, CDR2 SYDVKM. In nucleotides, the CDR3 is TGTGCCAGCAGTCTAGGGGGCAAAAACATTCAGTACTTC. Its translation: CASSLGGKNIQYF.

About this clonotype itself: This beta chain came through as a stray read in a library set up for alpha chains, and its size says little. V usage is TRBV19 and J usage is TRBJ2-2; D not resolved. V lost 4 bases and J lost 0, with 12 bases in between. Germline assignment: CDR1 LNHDA and CDR2 SQIVND (reference sequence). This CDR3 is 16 amino acids long. In DNA, the CDR3 is TGTGCCAGTAGTACCGGACGGTTCTCGAACACCGGGGAGCTGTTTTTT. The encoded protein is CASSTGRFSNTGELFF.

Concerning this clonotype: This beta chain is an off-target read within a library intended for alpha chains, so its frequency means little. V and J are TRBV6-1 and TRBJ2-2; D may be TRBD2 (5 bases). Per the germline V gene, CDR1 is MNHNS and CDR2 is SASEGT. The CDR3 consists of 12 residues. Deletions cut 8 bases from V and 3 bases from J, with 7 bases between. CDR3 nucleotide sequence: TGTGCCAGCGGGAGAGACACCGGGGAGCTGTTTTTT. It is translated as CASGRDTGELFF.

As to this clonotype: This beta chain was picked up by a library intended for alpha chains and is off target, so its count carries little meaning. The chain recombines TRBV6-2 or TRBV6-3 with TRBJ2-3, with 7 bases fitting TRBD2. The CDR3 covers 14 residues. Trimming took 2 bases from V and 5 from J; bases not matched to a gene: 4. Germline V lookup: CDR1 MNHEY, CDR2 SVGEGT. Here the CDR3 DNA reads TGTGCCAGCAGTTACGTAGCGGGCCTAGATACGCAGTATTTT. Its translation: CASSYVAGLDTQYF.

Comments on this clonotype: This beta chain is off target for a library built for alpha chains, so its abundance means little. This chain links TRBV2 with TRBJ2-1, with 8 bases matching TRBD2. V lost 7 bases, J lost 6 bases, and 8 bases stayed unmatched. From germline, CDR1 is SNHLY and CDR2 FYNNEI. The CDR3 extends over 14 amino acids. In DNA form, the CDR3 reads TGTGCCAGCAATAGGGCTAGCGGGCCCAATGAGCAGTTCTTC. It translates to CASNRASGPNEQFF. Drawing the rest from reference TRBV2 and TRBJ2-1, the complete variable domain is EPEVTQTPSHQVTQMGQEVILRCVPISNHLYFYWYRQILGQKVEFLVSFYNNEISEKSEIFDDQFSVERPDGSNFTLKIRSTKLEDSAMYFCASNRASGPNEQFFGPGTRLTVL.

This clonotype was detected a few times. This beta chain was picked up by a library intended for alpha chains and is off target, so its count carries little meaning. J is TRBJ2-5 and V is TRBV20-1; D not certain. The CDR3 is 13 amino acids. Trimming removed 2 bases at V and 5 bases at J, with 12 bases between. Looked up from germline, CDR1 is DFQATT and CDR2 is SNEGSKA (reference sequence). This CDR3 reads CSARFLSDETQYF. CDR3 DNA sequence: TGCAGTGCTAGATTTCTTTCGGATGAGACCCAGTACTTC.